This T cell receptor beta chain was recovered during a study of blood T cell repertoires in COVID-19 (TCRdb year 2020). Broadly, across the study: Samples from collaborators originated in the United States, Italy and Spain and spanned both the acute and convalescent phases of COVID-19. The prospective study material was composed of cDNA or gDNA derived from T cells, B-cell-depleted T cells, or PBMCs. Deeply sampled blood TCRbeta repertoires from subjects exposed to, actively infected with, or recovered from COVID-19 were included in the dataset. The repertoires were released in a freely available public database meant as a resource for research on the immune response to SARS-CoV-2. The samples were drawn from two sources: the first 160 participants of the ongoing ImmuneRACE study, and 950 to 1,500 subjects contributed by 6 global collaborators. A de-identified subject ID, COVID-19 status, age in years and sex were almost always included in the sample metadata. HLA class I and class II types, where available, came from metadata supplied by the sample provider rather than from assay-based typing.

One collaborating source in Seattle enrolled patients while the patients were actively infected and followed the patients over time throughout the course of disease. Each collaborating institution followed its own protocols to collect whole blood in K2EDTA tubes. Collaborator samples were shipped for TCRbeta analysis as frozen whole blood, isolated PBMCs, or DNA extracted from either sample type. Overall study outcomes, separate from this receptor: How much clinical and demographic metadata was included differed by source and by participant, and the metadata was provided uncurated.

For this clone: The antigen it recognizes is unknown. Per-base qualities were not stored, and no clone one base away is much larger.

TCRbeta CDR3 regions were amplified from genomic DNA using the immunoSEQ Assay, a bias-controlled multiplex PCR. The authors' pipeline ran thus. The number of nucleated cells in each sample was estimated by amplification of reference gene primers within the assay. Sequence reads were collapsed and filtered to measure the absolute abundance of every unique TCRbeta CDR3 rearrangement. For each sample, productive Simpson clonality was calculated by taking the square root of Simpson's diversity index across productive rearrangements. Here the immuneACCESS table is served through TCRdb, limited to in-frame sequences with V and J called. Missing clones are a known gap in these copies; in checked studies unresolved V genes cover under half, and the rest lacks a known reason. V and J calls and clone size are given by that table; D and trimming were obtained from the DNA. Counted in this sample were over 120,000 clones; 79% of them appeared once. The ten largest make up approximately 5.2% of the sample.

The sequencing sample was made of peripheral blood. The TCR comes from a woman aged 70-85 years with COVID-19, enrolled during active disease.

The DNA sequence reads TGTGCCAGTAGTCCCGGGACTAGCGGGGGGACCTACGAGCAGTACTTC. Translated, this is CASSPGTSGGTYEQYF. The V and J genes are TRBV19 and TRBJ2-7, with TRBD2 matching 15 junction bases. CDR1 LNHDA and CDR2 SQIVND were looked up in the germline V gene (reference sequence). Germline trimming amounts to 5 bases on V and 2 bases on J, with 4 as the count of junction bases outside the gene matches. The CDR3 runs 16 residues from the cysteine to the phenylalanine. Of all the DNA, just the CDR3 is kept, 48 bases in frame from base 1.